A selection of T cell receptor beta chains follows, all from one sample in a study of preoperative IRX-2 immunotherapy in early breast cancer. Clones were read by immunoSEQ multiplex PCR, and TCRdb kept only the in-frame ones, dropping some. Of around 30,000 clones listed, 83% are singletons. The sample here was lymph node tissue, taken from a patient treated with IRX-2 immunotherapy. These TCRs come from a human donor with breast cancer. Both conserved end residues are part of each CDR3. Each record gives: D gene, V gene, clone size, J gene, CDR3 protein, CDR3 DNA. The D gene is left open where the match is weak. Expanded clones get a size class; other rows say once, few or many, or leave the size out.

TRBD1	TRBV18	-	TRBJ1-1	CASSLAGGTEAFF	TGTGCCAGCTCATTAGCAGGGGGCACTGAAGCTTTCTTT
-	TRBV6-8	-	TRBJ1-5	CASSYRGVNQPQHF	TGTGCCAGCAGTTACAGGGGTGTTAATCAGCCCCAGCATTTT
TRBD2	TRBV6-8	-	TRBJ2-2	CASSLVLAGDAGELFF	TGTGCCAGCAGTTTGGTGCTAGCGGGAGATGCCGGGGAGCTGTTTTTT
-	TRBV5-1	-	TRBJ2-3	CASSWGAGFTDTQYF	TGCGCCAGCAGCTGGGGAGCAGGGTTCACAGATACGCAGTATTTT
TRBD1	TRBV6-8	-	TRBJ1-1	CASSYSRGQGLNTEAFF	TGTGCCAGCAGTTACTCGAGGGGACAGGGACTAAACACTGAAGCTTTCTTT
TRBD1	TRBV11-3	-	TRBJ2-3	CASSRGQGSPSPDTQYF	TGTGCCAGCTCTCGGGGACAGGGCTCCCCGAGCCCAGATACGCAGTATTTT
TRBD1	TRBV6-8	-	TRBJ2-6	CASSGQVRAGANVLTF	TGTGCCAGCTCGGGACAGGTGAGGGCTGGGGCCAACGTCCTGACTTTC
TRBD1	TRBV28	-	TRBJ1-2	CASSLDRGYGYTF	TGTGCCAGCAGTTTAGACAGGGGCTATGGCTACACCTTC
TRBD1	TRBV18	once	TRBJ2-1	CASSPGQGKGNEQFF	TGTGCCAGCTCACCGGGACAGGGGAAGGGCAATGAGCAGTTCTTC
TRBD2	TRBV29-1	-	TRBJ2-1	CSVVAGASYNEQFF	TGCAGCGTTGTAGCGGGAGCCTCCTACAATGAGCAGTTCTTC
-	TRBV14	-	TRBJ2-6	CASSFSGANVLTF	TGTGCCAGCAGCTTCTCTGGGGCCAACGTCCTGACTTTC
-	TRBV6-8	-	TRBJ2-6	CASSPRSGGANVLTF	TGTGCCAGCAGCCCGCGCTCGGGTGGGGCCAACGTCCTGACTTTC
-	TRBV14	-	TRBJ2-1	CASSQQGGYNEQFF	TGTGCCAGCAGCCAGCAGGGGGGATACAATGAGCAGTTCTTC
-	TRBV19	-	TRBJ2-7	CASGGTPYEQYF	TGTGCCAGTGGAGGGACCCCCTACGAGCAGTACTTC
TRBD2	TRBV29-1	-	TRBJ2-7	CSVDDGTSGDYEQYF	TGCAGCGTTGATGACGGGACTAGCGGGGACTACGAGCAGTACTTC
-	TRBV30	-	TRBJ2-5	CAWSVGDTETQYF	TGTGCCTGGAGTGTCGGGGACACAGAGACCCAGTACTTC
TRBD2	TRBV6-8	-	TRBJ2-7	CASSDSTSGGIDEQYF	TGTGCCAGCAGTGACTCCACTAGCGGGGGGATCGACGAGCAGTACTTC
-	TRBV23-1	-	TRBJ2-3	CASADDRSRRDTQYF	TGCGCCAGCGCCGATGACAGGAGTAGGAGGGATACGCAGTATTTT
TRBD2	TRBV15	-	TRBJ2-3	CATSSPRGTSGRTDTQYF	TGTGCCACCAGCAGCCCGCGGGGGACTAGCGGGAGAACGGATACGCAGTATTTT
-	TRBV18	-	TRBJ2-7	CASSPGGVGYEQYF	TGTGCCAGCTCACCAGGGGGAGTAGGCTACGAGCAGTACTTC
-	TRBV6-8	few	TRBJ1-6	CASSYSRYGGPLHF	TGTGCCAGCAGTTACTCTCGGTACGGGGGGCCCCTCCACTTT
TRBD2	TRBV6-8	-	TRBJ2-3	CAISVFGGGSTDTQYF	TGTGCCATCAGTGTTTTTGGCGGGGGGTCTACAGATACGCAGTATTTT
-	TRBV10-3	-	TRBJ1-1	CAISEVQGGNTEAFF	TGTGCCATCAGTGAGGTACAGGGAGGTAACACTGAAGCTTTCTTT
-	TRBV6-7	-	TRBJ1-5	CASSLTGTRNQPQHF	TGTGCCAGCAGCCTAACAGGGACGCGCAATCAGCCCCAGCATTTT
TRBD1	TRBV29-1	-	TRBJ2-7	CSVSGTGLYEQYF	TGCAGCGTCTCCGGGACAGGACTCTACGAGCAGTACTTC
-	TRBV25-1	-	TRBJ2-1	CASSGPQGVISYNEQFF	TGTGCCAGCAGTGGGCCCCAAGGAGTGATCTCCTACAATGAGCAGTTCTTC
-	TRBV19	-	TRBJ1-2	CASRPHDRTNYGYTF	TGTGCCAGTAGGCCCCATGACAGAACTAACTATGGCTACACCTTC